This T cell receptor (beta chain) was sequenced in a study of regulatory T cells in long-lasting Graves disease. Study-level points and caveats: In persistent patients, shared public clonotypes (roughly 2,700) outnumbered those in new patients (966).

CDR1 is LGHDT and CDR2 is YNNKEL in the germline V gene (reference sequence). CDR3 length: 15 residues. V lost 3 bases and J lost 4, with 15 bases in between. Arm-PCR with iRepertoire HTBI primers amplified the CDR3 regions for these TCR beta libraries. TCRdb called the multiplex PCR reads again in MiXCR, with one record for every CDR3 protein. The table lists 350,000 to 450,000 distinct CDR3 sequences, more than 20% of them singletons, with around 20% in the top ten. Time point of the sample: persistent/refractory GD, antithyroid drugs over 5 years with positive TRAb. The authors made the TCR library using RNA they extracted from PBMCs. Graves' disease diagnosis relied on American Thyroid Association guidelines. This clonotype came up many times. Antigen: not known.

Specimen: peripheral blood mononuclear cells (PBMCs), collected when the disease was refractory, from a patient treated with antithyroid drugs. The source of this sequence is a female donor with Graves disease. The chain combines TRBV3-1 with TRBJ1-2, with a weak D call TRBD1 (5 bases). CDR3 sequence (DNA): TGTGCCAGCAGCCACATCAATACAGGAGTCTATGGCTACACCTTC. Its protein is CASSHINTGVYGYTF.